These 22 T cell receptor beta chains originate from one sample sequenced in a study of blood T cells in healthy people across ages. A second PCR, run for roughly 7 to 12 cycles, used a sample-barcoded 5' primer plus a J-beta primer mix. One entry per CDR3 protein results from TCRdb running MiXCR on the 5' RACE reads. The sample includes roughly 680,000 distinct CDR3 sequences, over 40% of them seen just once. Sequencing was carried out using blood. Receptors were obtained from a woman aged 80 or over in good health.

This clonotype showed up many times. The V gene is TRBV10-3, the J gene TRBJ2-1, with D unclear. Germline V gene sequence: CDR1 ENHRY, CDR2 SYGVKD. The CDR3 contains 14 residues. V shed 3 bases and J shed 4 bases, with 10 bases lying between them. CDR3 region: CAISEKGGYNEQFF. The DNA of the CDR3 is TGTGCCATCAGTGAAAAGGGCGGATACAATGAGCAGTTCTTC.

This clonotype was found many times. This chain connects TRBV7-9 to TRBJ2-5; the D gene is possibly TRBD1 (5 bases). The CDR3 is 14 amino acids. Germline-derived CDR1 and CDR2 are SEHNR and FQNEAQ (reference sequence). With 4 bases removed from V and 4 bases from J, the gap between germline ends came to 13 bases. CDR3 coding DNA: TGTGCCAGCAGCTCATGGACAATAGCAGAGACCCAGTACTTC. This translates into CASSSWTIAETQYF. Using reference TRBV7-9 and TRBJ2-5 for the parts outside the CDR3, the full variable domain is DTGVSQNPRHKITKRGQNVTFRCDPISEHNRLYWYRQTLGQGPEFLTYFQNEAQLEKSRLLSDRFSAERPKGSFSTLEIQRTEQGDSAMYLCASSSWTIAETQYFGPGTRLLVL.

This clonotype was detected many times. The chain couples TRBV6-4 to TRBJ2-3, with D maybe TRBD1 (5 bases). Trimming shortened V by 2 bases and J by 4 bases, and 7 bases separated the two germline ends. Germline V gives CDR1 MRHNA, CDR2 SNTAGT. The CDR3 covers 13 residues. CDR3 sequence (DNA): TGTGCCAGCAGTGACCAGGGTCCAGATACGCAGTATTTT. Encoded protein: CASSDQGPDTQYF.

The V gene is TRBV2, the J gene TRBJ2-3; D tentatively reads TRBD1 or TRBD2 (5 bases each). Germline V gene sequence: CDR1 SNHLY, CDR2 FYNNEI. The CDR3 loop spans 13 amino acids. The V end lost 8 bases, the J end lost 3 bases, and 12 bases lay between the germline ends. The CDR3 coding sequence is TGTGCCAGCGGGACCGGAGGAACAGATACGCAGTATTTT. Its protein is CASGTGGTDTQYF.

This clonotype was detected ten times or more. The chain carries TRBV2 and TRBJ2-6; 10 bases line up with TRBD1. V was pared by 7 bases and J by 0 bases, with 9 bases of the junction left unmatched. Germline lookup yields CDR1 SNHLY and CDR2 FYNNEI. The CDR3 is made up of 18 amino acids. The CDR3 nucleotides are TGTGCCAGCACTGGGGACAGGGGCTTTATCTCTGGGGCCAACGTCCTGACTTTC. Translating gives CASTGDRGFISGANVLTF.

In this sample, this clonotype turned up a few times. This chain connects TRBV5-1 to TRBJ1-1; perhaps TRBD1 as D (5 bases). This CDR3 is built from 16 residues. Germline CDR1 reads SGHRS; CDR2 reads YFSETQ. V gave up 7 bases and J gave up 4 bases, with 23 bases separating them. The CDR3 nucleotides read TGCGCCAGCTCTACCCGTGTATTGGGGCAGGGCACTGAAGCTTTCTTT. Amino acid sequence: CASSTRVLGQGTEAFF.

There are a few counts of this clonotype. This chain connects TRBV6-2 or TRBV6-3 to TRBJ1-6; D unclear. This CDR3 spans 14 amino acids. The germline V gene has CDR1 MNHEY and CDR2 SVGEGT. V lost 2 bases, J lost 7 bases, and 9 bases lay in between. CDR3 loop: CASSYEAENSPLHF. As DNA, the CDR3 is TGTGCCAGCAGTTACGAGGCGGAAAATTCACCCCTCCACTTT.

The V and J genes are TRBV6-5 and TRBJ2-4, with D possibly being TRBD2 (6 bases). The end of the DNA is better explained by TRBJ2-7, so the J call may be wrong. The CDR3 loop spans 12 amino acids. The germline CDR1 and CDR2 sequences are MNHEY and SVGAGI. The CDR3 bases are TGTGCCAGCGGGGGGTATTCCTACGAGCAGTACTTC. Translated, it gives CASGGYSYEQYF.

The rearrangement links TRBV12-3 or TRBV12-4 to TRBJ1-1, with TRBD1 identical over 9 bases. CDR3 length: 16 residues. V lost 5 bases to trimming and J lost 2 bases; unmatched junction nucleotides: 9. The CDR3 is CASSPLPGQGNTEAFF. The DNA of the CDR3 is TGTGCCAGCAGTCCACTCCCGGGACAGGGCAACACTGAAGCTTTCTTT.

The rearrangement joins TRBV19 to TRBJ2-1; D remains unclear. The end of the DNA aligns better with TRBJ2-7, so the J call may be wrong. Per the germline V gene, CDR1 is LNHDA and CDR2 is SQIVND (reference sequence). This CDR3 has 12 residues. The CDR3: CASETHYNEQYF. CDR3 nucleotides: TGTGCCTCCGAGACACACTACAATGAGCAGTACTTC.

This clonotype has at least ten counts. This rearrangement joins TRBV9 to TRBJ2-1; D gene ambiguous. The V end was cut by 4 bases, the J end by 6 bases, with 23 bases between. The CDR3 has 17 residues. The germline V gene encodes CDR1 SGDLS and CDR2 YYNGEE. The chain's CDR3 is CASSTPLTRPNSNEQFF. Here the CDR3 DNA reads TGTGCCAGCAGCACACCCCTAACACGTCCTAACAGCAATGAGCAGTTCTTC. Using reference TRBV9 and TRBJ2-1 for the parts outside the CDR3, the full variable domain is DSGVTQTPKHLITATGQRVTLRCSPRSGDLSVYWYQQSLDQGLQFLIQYYNGEERAKGNILERFSAQQFPDLHSELNLSSLELGDSALYFCASSTPLTRPNSNEQFFGPGTRLTVL.

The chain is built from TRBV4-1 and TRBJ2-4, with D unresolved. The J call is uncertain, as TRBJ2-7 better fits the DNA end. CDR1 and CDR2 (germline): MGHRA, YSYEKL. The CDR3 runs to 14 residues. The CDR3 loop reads CASSQDGDIYEQYF. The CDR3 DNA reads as TGCGCCAGCAGCCAAGATGGGGATATCTACGAGCAGTACTTC.

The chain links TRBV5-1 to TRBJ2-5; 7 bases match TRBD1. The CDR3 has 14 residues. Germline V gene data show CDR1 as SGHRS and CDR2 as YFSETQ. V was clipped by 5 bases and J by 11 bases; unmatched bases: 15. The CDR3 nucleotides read TGCGCCAGCAGGCTGGGACAGCTATACAATGAGCAGTACTTC. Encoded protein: CASRLGQLYNEQYF.

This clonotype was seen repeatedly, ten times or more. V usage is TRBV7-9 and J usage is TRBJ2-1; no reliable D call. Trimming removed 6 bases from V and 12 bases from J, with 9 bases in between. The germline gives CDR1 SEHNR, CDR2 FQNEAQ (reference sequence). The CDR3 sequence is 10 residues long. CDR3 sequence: CASRNDGQFF. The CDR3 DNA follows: TGTGCCAGCAGGAACGACGGGCAGTTCTTC.

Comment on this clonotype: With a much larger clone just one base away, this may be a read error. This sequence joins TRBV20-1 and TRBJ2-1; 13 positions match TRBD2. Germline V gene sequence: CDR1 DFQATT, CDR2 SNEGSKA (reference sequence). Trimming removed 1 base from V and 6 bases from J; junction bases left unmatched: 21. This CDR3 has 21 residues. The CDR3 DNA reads TGCAGTGCTAGAGTTGGGGCCTCGGGACTAGCGGGACCCCACCGCCTCAATGAGCAGTTCTTC. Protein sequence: CSARVGASGLAGPHRLNEQFF.

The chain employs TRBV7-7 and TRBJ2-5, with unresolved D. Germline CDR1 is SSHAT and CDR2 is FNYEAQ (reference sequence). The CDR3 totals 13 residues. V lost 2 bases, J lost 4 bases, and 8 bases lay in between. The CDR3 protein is CASSLSMVETQYF. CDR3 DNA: TGTGCCAGCAGCTTATCTATGGTAGAGACCCAGTACTTC.

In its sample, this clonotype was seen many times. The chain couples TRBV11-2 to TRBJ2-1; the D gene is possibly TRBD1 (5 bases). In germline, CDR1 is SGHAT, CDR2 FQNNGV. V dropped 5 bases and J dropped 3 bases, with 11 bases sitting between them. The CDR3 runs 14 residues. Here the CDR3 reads CASSAGLNYNEQFF. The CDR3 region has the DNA TGTGCCAGCAGCGCAGGGCTAAACTACAATGAGCAGTTCTTC.

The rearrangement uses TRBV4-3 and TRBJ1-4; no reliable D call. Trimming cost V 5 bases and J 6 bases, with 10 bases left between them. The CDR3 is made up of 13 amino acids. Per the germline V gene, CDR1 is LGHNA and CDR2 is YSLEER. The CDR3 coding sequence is TGCGCCAGCAGCGAACATGGCCATGAAAAACTGTTTTTT. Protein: CASSEHGHEKLFF.

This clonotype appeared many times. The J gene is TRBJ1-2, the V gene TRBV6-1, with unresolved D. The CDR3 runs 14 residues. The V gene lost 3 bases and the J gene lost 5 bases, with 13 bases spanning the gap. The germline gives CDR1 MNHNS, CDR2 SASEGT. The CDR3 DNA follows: TGTGCCAGCAGTGATCGGGTCGGTTTATATGGCTACACCTTC. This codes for CASSDRVGLYGYTF.

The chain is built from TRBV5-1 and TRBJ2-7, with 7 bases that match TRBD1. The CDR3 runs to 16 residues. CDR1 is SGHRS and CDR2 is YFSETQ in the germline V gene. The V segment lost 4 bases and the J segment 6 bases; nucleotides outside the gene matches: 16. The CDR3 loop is CASSRTGAPSLIEQYF. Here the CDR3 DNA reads TGCGCCAGCAGCCGTACAGGGGCCCCATCCTTAATCGAGCAGTACTTC.

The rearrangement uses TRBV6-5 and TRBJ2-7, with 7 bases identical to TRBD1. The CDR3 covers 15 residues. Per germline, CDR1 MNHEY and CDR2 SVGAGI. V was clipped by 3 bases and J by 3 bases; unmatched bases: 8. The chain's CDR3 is CASSYFSGGSYEQYF. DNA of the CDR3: TGTGCCAGCAGTTATTTCTCAGGGGGTAGCTACGAGCAGTACTTC.

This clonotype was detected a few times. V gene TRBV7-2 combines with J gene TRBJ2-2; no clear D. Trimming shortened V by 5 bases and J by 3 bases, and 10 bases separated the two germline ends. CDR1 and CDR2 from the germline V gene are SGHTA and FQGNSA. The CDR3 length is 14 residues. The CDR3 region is CASSPDGHTGELFF. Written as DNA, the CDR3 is TGTGCCAGCAGCCCAGATGGTCACACCGGGGAGCTGTTTTTT. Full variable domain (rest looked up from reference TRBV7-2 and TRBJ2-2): GAGVSQSPSNKVTEKGKDVELRCDPISGHTALYWYRQSLGQGLEFLIYFQGNSAPDKSGLPSDRFSAERTGGSVSTLTIQRTQQEDSAVYLCASSPDGHTGELFFGEGSRLTVL.